The 16 T cell receptor beta chains below were found in one sample sequenced in a study of ipilimumab plus nivolumab after autologous stem cell transplantation. Data came from immunoSEQ multiplex PCR; TCRdb stores just in-frame clones and leaves some out. The sample records fewer than 95,000 clones, around 80% being singletons. The sample here was PBMCs, taken in a trial of ipilimumab plus nivolumab as post-transplant consolidation. The receptors here all came from a male donor with diffuse large B-cell lymphoma.

The CDR3: CATSILGTGGHTF. The CDR3 DNA reads as TGTGCCACCAGCATACTAGGGACAGGCGGGCACACCTTC. V gene TRBV15 combines with J gene TRBJ1-2; 8 nucleotides agree with TRBD1. Germline V gene lookup returns CDR1 LNHNV and CDR2 YYDKDF (reference sequence). The length of the CDR3 is 13 residues. Losses at the gene ends were 4 bases for V and 12 bases for J; bases not matched to a gene: 10.

This chain connects TRBV18 to TRBJ2-2; D is ambiguous. This CDR3 is built from 14 residues. Germline CDR1 reads KGHSH; CDR2 reads LQKENI. Trimming shortened V by 3 bases and J by 5 bases, and 10 bases separated the two germline ends. CDR3 region: CASSPGDLTGELFF. The CDR3, as DNA: TGTGCCAGCTCACCTGGAGATTTAACCGGGGAGCTGTTTTTT.

The CDR3 DNA reads TGTGCCAGCTCACTCTCACAGGGCCGGAACACCGGGGAGCTGTTTTTT. The encoded protein is CASSLSQGRNTGELFF. The chain carries TRBV18 and TRBJ2-2, with a possible D match to TRBD1 (6 bases). The CDR3 sequence is 16 residues long. Germline CDR1 is KGHSH and CDR2 is LQKENI. V was shortened by 4 bases and J by 1 base, with 13 bases between the two germline ends.

The rearrangement joins TRBV7-2 to TRBJ2-1; the D is unclear. Germline V gene sequence: CDR1 SGHTA, CDR2 FQGNSA. The V gene lost 2 bases and the J gene lost 10 bases, with 9 bases spanning the gap. CDR3 length equals 12 residues. CDR3 in DNA: TGTGCCAGCAGCTTAATGCGGCGGGAGCAGTTCTTC. This encodes CASSLMRREQFF.

This clone has at least ten counts. Other DNA sequences in this specimen translate into the identical CDR3. The chain couples TRBV2 to TRBJ2-7, with D perhaps matching TRBD2 (5 bases). The CDR3 contains 14 residues. Looked up from germline, CDR1 is SNHLY and CDR2 is FYNNEI. Deletions cut 4 bases from V and 0 bases from J, with 10 bases between. The CDR3 protein is CASSGGSLSYEQYF. CDR3 DNA: TGTGCCAGCAGTGGAGGGTCCCTCTCCTACGAGCAGTACTTC. Supplemented by reference TRBV2 and TRBJ2-7, the full variable domain reads EPEVTQTPSHQVTQMGQEVILRCVPISNHLYFYWYRQILGQKVEFLVSFYNNEISEKSEIFDDQFSVERPDGSNFTLKIRSTKLEDSAMYFCASSGGSLSYEQYFGPGTRLTVT.

The chain combines TRBV19 with TRBJ2-7; weak D call: TRBD2 (6 bases). There are 15 residues in the CDR3. Germline V gives CDR1 LNHDA, CDR2 SQIVND (reference sequence). Trimming shortened V by 3 bases and J by 2 bases, and 14 bases separated the two germline ends. The CDR3 DNA follows: TGTGCCAGTAGTATGGGGCAGGCGGGAACCTACGAGCAGTACTTC. Amino acids: CASSMGQAGTYEQYF. Full variable domain (remainder filled in from reference TRBV19 and TRBJ2-7): DGGITQSPKYLFRKEGQNVTLSCEQNLNHDAMYWYRQDPGQGLRLIYYSQIVNDFQKGDIAEGYSVSREKKESFPLTVTSAQKNPTAFYLCASSMGQAGTYEQYFGPGTRLTVT.

V is TRBV5-1 and J is TRBJ2-7, with a weak D call TRBD1 (6 bases). V lost 4 bases and J 3 bases, leaving 11 bases between the germline ends. This CDR3 is built from 13 residues. The V gene's germline CDR1 is SGHRS and CDR2 YFSETQ. CDR3 residues: CASSGLDSYEQYF. The CDR3 bases are TGCGCCAGCAGCGGTTTGGACAGCTACGAGCAGTACTTC. The full variable domain, completed using reference TRBV5-1 and TRBJ2-7, is KAGVTQTPRYLIKTRGQQVTLSCSPISGHRSVSWYQQTPGQGLQFLFEYFSETQRNKGNFPGRFSGRQFSNSRSEMNVSTLELGDSALYLCASSGLDSYEQYFGPGTRLTVT.

This clone was picked up a small number of times. The rearrangement uses TRBV2 and TRBJ2-4; D is possibly TRBD2 (6 bases). The CDR3 spans 14 residues. The V end lost 8 bases, the J end lost 2 bases, and 13 bases lay between the germline ends. CDR1 is SNHLY and CDR2 is FYNNEI in the germline V gene. The CDR3 is CASLWRAPKNIQYF. For the CDR3, the DNA is TGTGCCAGCCTTTGGAGGGCTCCCAAAAACATTCAGTACTTC. The full variable domain, completed using reference TRBV2 and TRBJ2-4, is EPEVTQTPSHQVTQMGQEVILRCVPISNHLYFYWYRQILGQKVEFLVSFYNNEISEKSEIFDDQFSVERPDGSNFTLKIRSTKLEDSAMYFCASLWRAPKNIQYFGAGTRLSVL.

This chain uses TRBV10-3 with TRBJ2-3; D may be TRBD2 (5 bases). The CDR3 consists of 15 residues. V lost 6 bases and J 2 bases, leaving 15 bases between the germline ends. The germline gives CDR1 ENHRY, CDR2 SYGVKD. Here the CDR3 reads CAISDRGKTTDTQYF. DNA for the CDR3: TGTGCCATCAGCGATCGAGGGAAAACCACAGATACGCAGTATTTT.

The rearrangement joins TRBV18 to TRBJ2-6; no definite D call. Germline values: CDR1 KGHSH, CDR2 LQKENI. This CDR3 is 13 amino acids long. V was trimmed by 6 bases and J by 13 bases, leaving 16 bases between them. The chain's CDR3 is CASSPDPAGVLTF. The CDR3 DNA sequence: TGTGCCAGCTCCCCTGATCCCGCCGGAGTCCTGACTTTC.

The V and J genes are TRBV29-1 and TRBJ1-1; D is ambiguous. The CDR3 runs 13 residues. Trimming removed 1 base from V and 1 base from J, with 7 bases in between. Germline V lookup: CDR1 SQVTM, CDR2 ANQGSEA. This CDR3 reads CSVEGQSNTEAFF. The CDR3 DNA is TGCAGCGTTGAAGGGCAGTCGAACACTGAAGCTTTCTTT. Filled out from reference TRBV29-1 and TRBJ1-1, the complete variable domain reads SAVISQKPSRDICQRGTSLTIQCQVDSQVTMMFWYRQQPGQSLTLIATANQGSEATYESGFVIDKFPISRPNLTFSTLTVSNMSPEDSSIYLCSVEGQSNTEAFFGQGTRLTVV.

The rearrangement joins TRBV5-6 to TRBJ1-2, with D uncertain. V lost 4 bases to trimming and J lost 4 bases, with 17 bases between them. Per germline, CDR1 SGHDT and CDR2 YYEEEE. The CDR3 totals 15 residues. The DNA for the CDR3 is TGTGCCAGCAGCCCCCGCTTGGGGTCGCTCTATGGCTACACCTTC. Translated: CASSPRLGSLYGYTF.

The rearrangement links TRBV7-9 to TRBJ2-3; 14 bases align to TRBD2. The CDR3 has 18 amino acids. The V gene end was trimmed by 5 bases and the J gene end by 3 bases; junction bases not matched to a gene: 10. Germline CDR1 SEHNR, CDR2 FQNEAQ (reference sequence). The CDR3 spells CASSVTLTSGGETDTQYF. CDR3 coding DNA: TGTGCCAGCAGCGTTACCTTGACTAGCGGGGGGGAAACAGATACGCAGTATTTT.

The chain employs TRBV7-2 and TRBJ2-1, with 7 nucleotides matching TRBD2. The CDR3 consists of 18 residues. Unmatched junction bases numbered 12, after V lost 2 bases and J lost 2 bases. In germline, CDR1 is SGHTA, CDR2 FQGNSA. The DNA of the CDR3 is TGTGCCAGCAGCTTAAGCGGGATGGGGTGGGGGACCTACAATGAGCAGTTCTTC. Amino acid sequence: CASSLSGMGWGTYNEQFF.

This sequence joins TRBV25-1 and TRBJ1-6; D perhaps matches TRBD1 (5 bases). This CDR3 has 13 amino acids. Germline V lookup: CDR1 MGHDK, CDR2 SYGVNS. Trimming took off 6 bases at V and 10 bases at J, with 13 bases between the two ends. CDR3 nucleotides: TGTGCCAGCAGAGGCGGGGCCAGGTCACCCCTCCACTTT. It is translated as CASRGGARSPLHF. The whole variable domain, remainder taken from reference TRBV25-1 and TRBJ1-6, is EADIYQTPRYLVIGTGKKITLECSQTMGHDKMYWYQQDPGMELHLIHYSYGVNSTEKGDLSSESTVSRIRTEHFPLTLESARPSHTSQYLCASRGGARSPLHFGNGTRLTVT.

The chain employs TRBV7-9 and TRBJ1-4, with a tentative D call TRBD1 (6 bases). Germline V gene lookup returns CDR1 SEHNR and CDR2 FQNEAQ (reference sequence). V lost 0 bases and J lost 8, with 16 bases in between. CDR3 length: 16 residues. The CDR3 protein is CASSLAWDMKAEKLFF. In DNA, the CDR3 is TGTGCCAGCAGCTTAGCGTGGGACATGAAAGCAGAAAAACTGTTTTTT.